This entry lists 31 T cell receptor delta chains sequenced from one sample in a study of γδ T cells in repeated Plasmodium falciparum infection. Gammadelta T cells were flow-sorted from PBMC into Vgamma9/Vdelta2+ and Vdelta2-negative populations for bulk analysis. TCRdb reapplied CATT to the multiplex PCR reads. The sample lists roughly 90,000 delta-chain clones, approximately 0.96% seen once, with around 9.6% in the top ten. The sequenced sample consisted of gamma-delta T cells from blood. These receptors were collected from a pool of human donors (malaria-infected and uninfected, not separated).

This clone was detected ten times or more. CDR3 amino acids: CALGELTLPLTGGIRSDKLIF. DNA for the CDR3: TGTGCTCTTGGGGAACTAACCTTACCTCTAACGGGGGGGATACGCTCCGATAAACTCATCTTT. This chain links TRDV1 with TRDJ1; 10 nucleotides line up with TRDD3. Germline CDR1 reads TSWWSYY; CDR2 reads QGS. V gave up 0 bases and J gave up 3 bases; unmatched junction bases: 19. The CDR3 runs 21 residues.

Of note for this clone: TCRdb pairs this DNA with a much larger clone's protein that differs at residue 11, likely a read error; the protein shown was translated from the DNA. The CDR3 loop is CALGELGVRGMRSADKLIF. CDR3 DNA: TGTGCTCTTGGGGAACTAGGCGTACGGGGGATGCGCAGCGCCGATAAACTCATCTTT. The J gene is TRDJ1, the V gene TRDV1; 7 bases are shared with TRDD3. The CDR3 covers 19 residues. V lost 0 bases to trimming and J lost 3 bases; unmatched junction nucleotides: 16. CDR1 and CDR2 (germline): TSWWSYY, QGS.

Only a few counts were recorded for this clone. TCRdb pairs this DNA with a much larger clone's protein that differs at residue 5, likely a read error; the protein shown was translated from the DNA. V and J are TRDV1 and TRDJ1; 7 bases fit TRDD3. TCRdb does not report a J gene; here it was assigned by matching the DNA to germline references. The V segment lost 4 bases and the J segment 0 bases; nucleotides outside the gene matches: 5. In germline, CDR1 is TSWWSYY, CDR2 QGS. This CDR3 spans 15 amino acids. As DNA, the CDR3 is TGTGCTCTTGGGGGACGAGGGATACACACCGATAAACTCATCTTT. It codes for CALGGRGIHTDKLIF.

This clone was found a few times. The amino acid sequence in TCRdb belongs to a much larger clone and departs from this DNA's translation at residue 5, likely a sequencing read error; the sequence shown is translated from the DNA. The V gene is TRDV1, the J gene TRDJ1; unclear D gene. TCRdb lists no J gene, so it was determined here by aligning the DNA to germline. With 7 bases removed from V and 1 base from J, the gap between germline ends came to 10 bases. There are 13 residues in the CDR3. Germline-derived CDR1 and CDR2 are TSWWSYY and QGS. CDR3 in amino acids: CALVDRATDKLIF. The CDR3 DNA sequence: TGTGCTCTTGTAGATAGGGCCACCGATAAACTCATCTTT.

A few counts support this clone. It is likely a read error: a sequence one base away is far more abundant. Other DNA sequences from this sample encode an identical CDR3 as well. The chain links TRDV1 to TRDJ1; 10 nucleotides agree with TRDD3. The CDR3 is 19 residues long. Germline loops: CDR1 TSWWSYY, CDR2 QGS. In nucleotides, the CDR3 is TGTGCCCTTACCATTACCCATGGTTATTTACTGGGGGATACCGATAAACTCATCTTT. It codes for CALTITHGYLLGDTDKLIF.

To note about this clone: A far larger clone lies a single base away; this is likely a read error. Different DNA sequences within this sample yield the same CDR3. J gene calling gave no result, while the V gene is TRDV1; the table's D call TRDD3 went unverified against the DNA. The CDR3 length is 23 residues. Germline V gene lookup returns CDR1 TSWWSYY and CDR2 QGS. CDR3: CALGDLPSYLGDIAHAYTDKLIF. In DNA, the CDR3 is TGTGCTCTTGGGGATCTCCCTTCCTACCTGGGGGATATAGCCCATGCGTACACCGATAAGCTCATCTTT.

There are a few counts of this clone. TCRdb attributes to this sequence the protein of a much larger clone, which differs from the DNA translation at residue 5; a read error is likely, and the protein displayed is translated from the DNA. The chain links TRDV1 to TRDJ1; 7 positions agree with TRDD3. No J gene was available from TCRdb, and it was assigned here by a germline match of the DNA. This CDR3 region has 19 residues. Germline CDR1 and CDR2: TSWWSYY and QGS. Trimming cost V 4 bases and J 0 bases; bases outside gene matches: 17. Written as DNA, the CDR3 is TGTGCTCTTGGGGGATCTACGCAGTACTGGGGAGTGTACACCGATAAACTCATCTTT. The encoded protein is CALGGSTQYWGVYTDKLIF.

This clone was recorded a few times. The protein TCRdb gives is from a much larger clone and does not agree with this DNA's translation at residue 15, likely a read error; the protein shown here comes from the DNA. This chain links TRDV2 with TRDJ1, with 12 positions matching TRDD3. In the absence of a J gene in TCRdb, the DNA was matched to germline to assign it here. CDR1 is GEAIGNYY and CDR2 is EKD in the germline V gene. This CDR3 spans 21 amino acids. Losses at the gene ends were 3 bases for V and 0 bases for J; bases not matched to a gene: 19. CDR3 nucleotides: TGTGCCTGTGACGCCTCCCTCAGGTACTGGGGGATACCACAGCACACCGATAAACTCATCTTT. This sequence encodes CACDASLRYWGIPQHTDKLIF.

Regarding this clone: A read error is likely here: a far larger clone is one base away. This sample includes further DNA sequences coding for the same CDR3. V usage is TRDV2 and J usage is TRDJ1; D call uncertain. The J gene, absent from TCRdb, was called here by matching the DNA to germline. CDR1 is GEAIGNYY, CDR2 EKD, per germline. The CDR3 contains 16 residues. As DNA, the CDR3 is TGTGCTTGTGACACCGTCGGGAACCTGTACACCGATAAACTCATCTTT. Its translation is CACDTVGNLYTDKLIF.

The J gene corresponds to TRDJ1; a V gene call is absent. CDR3 length equals 12 residues. CDR3 sequence (DNA): TGCGCCAGGGAAGGGAGGACCGATAAACTCATCTTT. This encodes CAREGRTDKLIF.

On this clone itself: The TCRdb protein, from a much larger clone, departs from this DNA's translation at residue 4, likely by read error; the protein shown derives from the DNA. The chain has TRDV1 and TRDJ1; TRDD3 agrees at 9 bases. Germline V CDR1 and CDR2: TSWWSYY, QGS. The CDR3 is 18 amino acids. In nucleotides, the CDR3 is TGTGCTCTTAGGGAAGTGATCGGGGGGATACAGTACACCGATAAACTCATCTTT. It is translated as CALREVIGGIQYTDKLIF.

This clone was picked up a small number of times. TCRdb records a much larger clone's protein for this DNA, with a difference at residue 12 that likely arises from a read error; the protein given is the translation of the DNA. The V gene is TRDV2; the J gene was not called; the D call of TRDD3 is as the table states it, not checked on the DNA. The germline V gene has CDR1 GEAIGNYY and CDR2 EKD. The CDR3 is 14 amino acids. This chain's CDR3 is CACDTVSGGTKPIF. CDR3 DNA: TGTGCCTGTGACACCGTCTCTGGGGGGACTAAACCCATCTTT.

This clone has only a few counts. A far larger clone is one nucleotide away, so this likely arose from a read error. The same CDR3 is also encoded by other DNA sequences in this sample. The chain joins TRDV1 to TRDJ1, with 13 positions matching TRDD3. Germline CDR1 TSWWSYY, CDR2 QGS. This CDR3 is 22 amino acids long. CDR3 loop: CALAAPFLRQPVLGDTTDKLIF. In nucleotides, the CDR3 is TGCGCTCTTGCCGCCCCTTTCCTACGTCAGCCCGTACTGGGGGATACGACCGATAAACTCATCTTT.

Ten or more counts support this clone. The gene calls are TRDV1 and TRDJ1, with 9 bases identical to TRDD3. V lost 1 base and J lost 0; bases outside the gene matches: 15. The CDR3 length is 20 residues. Germline CDR1 is TSWWSYY and CDR2 is QGS. The chain's CDR3 is CALGEHFHPYWGRYTDKLIF. CDR3 DNA sequence: TGTGCTCTTGGGGAACATTTCCACCCGTACTGGGGGAGGTACACCGATAAACTCATCTTT.

On this clone itself: A far more abundant clone sits one base away, making this likely a read error. Other DNA sequences within the sample encode an identical CDR3. The chain combines TRDV1 with TRDJ3; 12 bases align to TRDD3. This CDR3 is 28 amino acids long. Per germline, CDR1 TSWWSYY and CDR2 QGS. J was trimmed by 2 bases and V by 2 bases; bases with no gene match: 31. CDR3 bases: TGTGCTCTTGGGGAAGGGCGCGCGGTCCCCTATACTGGGGGATACTCAGGCCGTAAAACCTGGGACACCCGACAGATGTTTTTC. Encoded protein: CALGEGRAVPYTGGYSGRKTWDTRQMFF.

Worth noting for this clone: This DNA's translation and the protein TCRdb lists, from a much larger clone, do not match at residue 14, likely due to a read error; the protein shown is translated from the DNA. The chain uses TRDV1 and TRDJ1; D might be TRDD2 (5 bases). This CDR3 is 19 amino acids long. Trimming left V 0 bases short and J 10 bases short, with 30 bases between. Germline V lookup: CDR1 TSWWSYY, CDR2 QGS. CDR3 sequence (DNA): TGTGCTCTTGGGGAACTTCCCCCCTCCCTCATGCTTCCCGGGAGGGGACTCATCTTT. As protein: CALGELPPSLMLPGRGLIF.

At least ten counts were recorded for this clone. The chain employs TRDV1 and TRDJ1; 10 bases are a match to TRDD3. The junction had 16 bases not matched to a gene; V was cut back by 3 bases and J by 0 bases. Germline lookup yields CDR1 TSWWSYY and CDR2 QGS. This CDR3 has 20 residues. The chain's CDR3 is CALGDTSPSGGIRHTDKLIF. In DNA form, the CDR3 reads TGTGCTCTTGGGGACACCTCCCCTTCCGGGGGGATACGGCACACCGATAAACTCATCTTT.

Concerning this clone itself: A far larger clone is off by one base, so a read error is likely. This chain joins TRDV1 and TRDJ1; a possible D gene is TRDD2 (5 bases). TCRdb does not report a J gene; here it was assigned by matching the DNA to germline references. The CDR3 is 14 amino acids. Germline V CDR1 and CDR2: TSWWSYY, QGS. Here the CDR3 DNA reads TGTGCCCTCCTAATTGCTTTGGACACCGATAAACTCATCTTT. This codes for CALLIALDTDKLIF.

There are a few counts of this clone. The protein recorded in TCRdb matches a much larger clone and deviates from this DNA's translation at residue 8, suggesting a read error; the protein here is obtained by translating the DNA. This chain uses TRDV2 with TRDJ1, with TRDD3 identical over 7 bases. The J gene was not available in TCRdb and was assigned here by matching the DNA to germline segments. The CDR3 sequence is 15 residues long. Germline V gives CDR1 GEAIGNYY, CDR2 EKD. With V trimmed by 3 bases and J by 5 bases, 11 bases remained unmatched. The DNA of the CDR3 is TGTGCCTGTGACTACTGGGGCCCCCAAGGGGATAAACTCATCTTT. Translating gives CACDYWGPQGDKLIF.

Of note for this clone: A read error likely explains why the TCRdb protein, taken from a much larger clone, differs from this DNA's translation at residue 3; the protein shown is translated from the DNA. The J gene is TRDJ1, the V gene TRDV1; possible D gene TRDD3, 6 bases. The CDR3 contains 18 residues. Germline-derived CDR1 and CDR2 are TSWWSYY and QGS. CDR3 protein: CAPGEALGVERHTDKLIF. The CDR3, as DNA: TGTGCTCCTGGGGAAGCCCTAGGGGTGGAGAGACACACCGATAAACTCATCTTT.

With respect to this clone: TCRdb lists the protein of a much larger clone for this DNA, which differs at residue 12, so this is likely a read error; the protein given here is translated from the DNA itself. The chain employs TRDV1 and TRDJ1; 7 bases agree with TRDD3. Since TCRdb gives no J gene, matching the DNA to germline was used here to assign it. After removal of 5 bases from V and 2 bases from J, the junction contained 29 bases not matched to a gene. Germline V lookup: CDR1 TSWWSYY, CDR2 QGS. This CDR3 region has 22 residues. This chain's CDR3 is CALGTSAFSVLRDTSGTDKLIF. The CDR3, as DNA: TGTGCTCTTGGGACGTCGGCCTTCTCCGTACTGAGGGATACATCGGGTACCGATAAACTCATCTTT.

As for this clone: TCRdb lists the protein of a much larger clone for this DNA, which differs at residue 20, so this is likely a read error; the protein given here is translated from the DNA itself. The chain recombines TRDV1 with TRDJ1; 13 bases align to TRDD3. Germline CDR1 TSWWSYY, CDR2 QGS. This CDR3 comprises 22 residues. CDR3 DNA sequence: TGTGCTCTTGGGGACCGAAAACCCGTCCCGTACTGGGGGATACGGGTTACCGATAAACACATCTTT. Protein product: CALGDRKPVPYWGIRVTDKHIF.

This clone was picked up many times. This probably arose from a read error, given a far larger clone one base away. Distinct nucleotide sequences in the sample also encode this CDR3. V usage is TRDV1 and J usage is TRDJ1, with TRDD2 as a possible D gene (8 bases). Germline V gives CDR1 TSWWSYY, CDR2 QGS. The CDR3 length is 22 residues. In DNA, the CDR3 is TGTGCTCTTGGGGAACCCGACGCTTCCTACAAAACTGGGGACTCTCGGGGCGATAAGCTCATCTTT. Encoded protein: CALGEPDASYKTGDSRGDKLIF.

As for this clone: A far larger clone is one base from this, pointing to a likely read error. At the DNA level, this CDR3 is encoded by other sequences in the same sample as well. The chain recombines TRDV2 with TRDJ1; 12 bases align to TRDD3. TCRdb carries no J gene annotation; the J gene was assigned here by matching the DNA with germline. The germline V gene has CDR1 GEAIGNYY and CDR2 EKD. The CDR3 spans 19 residues. The CDR3 DNA sequence: TGTGCCTGTGACACCGTTCCTGGGGGATACGCGGGAGTACCCGACAAACTCATCTTT. It specifies CACDTVPGGYAGVPDKLIF.

The chain recombines TRDV1 with TRDJ1; perhaps TRDD3 as D (5 bases). Because TCRdb records no J gene, it was assigned here through a match of the DNA to germline. The germline V and J ends were trimmed by 3 bases and 5 bases, with 31 bases remaining between them. CDR3 length: 20 residues. The germline CDR1 and CDR2 sequences are TSWWSYY and QGS. Here the CDR3 DNA reads TGTGCTCTTGGGGATCCGAAACCCTTTTCACGTGGGCGCTGGGTGGATAAACTCATCTTT. Protein: CALGDPKPFSRGRWVDKLIF.

This clone was observed a handful of times. TCRdb records a much larger clone's protein for this DNA, with a difference at residue 18 that likely arises from a read error; the protein given is the translation of the DNA. The chain links TRDV2 to TRDJ1; the match to TRDD3 covers 8 bases. No J gene was available from TCRdb, and it was assigned here by a germline match of the DNA. CDR1 GEAIGNYY and CDR2 EKD come from the germline V gene. CDR3 length: 21 residues. CDR3 amino acids: CACDTVRDWGSPRSYTDELIF. Here the CDR3 DNA reads TGTGCCTGTGACACCGTAAGGGACTGGGGGTCACCACGATCGTACACCGATGAACTCATCTTT.

Regarding this clone: A far larger clone is off by one base, so a read error is likely. The same CDR3 also results from other DNA sequences found in this sample. The chain links TRDV1 to TRDJ1, with D possibly being TRDD2 or TRDD3 (6 bases each). Germline loops: CDR1 TSWWSYY, CDR2 QGS. V dropped 3 bases and J dropped 6 bases, with 29 bases sitting between them. The CDR3 has 19 amino acids. For the CDR3, the DNA is TGTGCTCTTGGGGATCTTATCCTACTGAGGATACTACCGCGAAATAAACTCATCTTT. Its translation is CALGDLILLRILPRNKLIF.

This clone came up a few times. With only one base between it and a far larger clone, this is likely a read error. Distinct nucleotide sequences in the sample also encode this CDR3. The V gene call is TRDV1, and the J gene call is absent; the table's D call of TRDD3 was not tested on the DNA. The CDR3 totals 27 residues. CDR1 is TSWWSYY, CDR2 QGS, per germline. CDR3: CALGEHSTPRPVYWGIPTRDYTDKLIF. CDR3 bases: TGTGCTCTTGGGGAACATAGTACCCCCCGTCCCGTTTACTGGGGGATACCCACGCGGGATTACACCGATAAGCTCATCTTT.

Points on this clone: The protein given by TCRdb reflects a much larger clone and differs at residue 22 from this DNA's translation, likely from a read error; the protein shown is the DNA's translation. The V gene is given as TRDV1, and no J gene call is available; TRDD3, the D gene given by the table, was not confirmed from the DNA. CDR3 length: 24 residues. Germline CDR1 reads TSWWSYY; CDR2 reads QGS. The CDR3 spells CALGDALPSYQVLGDFGYTDKPIF. CDR3 coding DNA: TGTGCTCTTGGGGATGCGCTTCCTTCCTACCAGGTACTGGGGGACTTCGGGTACACCGATAAACCCATCTTT.

This clone occurred a few times. This likely traces to a read error, being one base from a far larger clone. In the same sample, other DNA sequences code for this CDR3. The V and J genes are TRDV1 and TRDJ1; the D is unclear. TCRdb records no J gene; here it was assigned by comparing the DNA to germline. There are 22 residues in the CDR3. CDR1 is TSWWSYY, CDR2 QGS, per germline. CDR3 DNA: TGTGCTCTTGGGTTTCAACCGTCCACAGCGGTACTGAGGGTCTTTAAGACCGACAAACTCATCTTT. Its protein product is CALGFQPSTAVLRVFKTDKLIF.

Comment on this clone: Since a far larger clone is one base different, this is likely a read error. Other DNA sequences in the same sample also yield this CDR3. The chain couples TRDV2 to TRDJ1; D is undetermined. TCRdb is silent on the J gene; assignment here came from matching the DNA to germline. The CDR3 extends over 15 amino acids. From germline, CDR1 is GEAIGNYY and CDR2 EKD. Written as DNA, the CDR3 is TGTGCCTGTGACACCGTAGTACCAGACACAGATAAACTCATCTTT. It translates to CACDTVVPDTDKLIF.